These T cell receptor beta chains were read from a single sample in a study of Graves' ophthalmopathy and Graves' hyperthyroidism. TCRdb fed the multiplex PCR reads into MiXCR, producing one record per CDR3 protein. The profile shows 200,000 to 250,000 distinct CDR3 sequences, approximately 42% of them singletons. The sequenced sample was peripheral blood. The source of these receptors is an adult man with Graves' ophthalmopathy. Both conserved end residues are part of each CDR3. The order of the fields is D gene, CDR3 length, J gene, clone size, V gene, CDR3 protein, CDR3 DNA. A D gene is named only where the DNA matches it firmly. Not all rows give a size; the values are once, few, many and, for expanded clones, a class.

D: -
length: 15
J: TRBJ2-7
size: -
V: TRBV15
CDR3: CATSRAGGQNYEQYF
DNA: TGTGCCACCAGCAGGGCGGGGGGACAGAACTACGAGCAGTACTTC

D: -
length: 15
J: TRBJ2-5
size: -
V: TRBV2
CDR3: CASRTLQGSYETQYF
DNA: TGTGCCAGCAGAACCCTACAGGGTAGTTACGAGACCCAGTACTTC

D: -
length: 14
J: TRBJ1-1
size: few
V: TRBV5-6
CDR3: CASSFASGNTEAFF
DNA: TGTGCCAGCAGCTTCGCCTCCGGGAACACTGAAGCTTTCTTT

D: -
length: 14
J: TRBJ2-7
size: -
V: TRBV5-4
CDR3: CASSLPGHTYEQYF
DNA: TGTGCCAGCAGCTTGCCGGGACACACCTACGAGCAGTACTTC

D: -
length: 15
J: TRBJ2-7
size: -
V: TRBV2
CDR3: CASSERAGSSYEQYF
DNA: TGTGCCAGCAGTGAACGGGCAGGGAGCTCCTACGAGCAGTACTTC

D: -
length: 16
J: TRBJ2-7
size: -
V: TRBV7-9
CDR3: CASSLVGPTGSYEQYF
DNA: TGTGCCAGCAGCTTAGTGGGACCGACAGGCTCCTACGAGCAGTACTTC

D: -
length: 14
J: TRBJ1-6
size: -
V: TRBV6-6
CDR3: CASSENSHNSPLHF
DNA: TGTGCCAGCAGTGAAAACAGCCATAATTCACCCCTCCACTTT

D: -
length: 15
J: TRBJ2-7
size: few
V: TRBV20-1
CDR3: CSAPHGGQSSYEQYF
DNA: TGCAGTGCTCCGCACGGGGGGCAGAGCTCCTACGAGCAGTACTTC

D: -
length: 12
J: TRBJ2-7
size: few
V: TRBV20-1
CDR3: CSARQDGYEQYF
DNA: TGCAGTGCTAGACAGGACGGGTACGAGCAGTACTTC

D: -
length: 13
J: TRBJ1-1
size: -
V: TRBV7-3
CDR3: CASSLGGGDEAFF
DNA: TGTGCCAGCAGCTTAGGGGGCGGGGATGAAGCTTTCTTT